These T cell receptor beta chains were read from a single sample in a study of T cell changes during pregnancy in multiple sclerosis. Only in-frame clones appear in the TCRdb table, and some are missing; sequencing was by immunoSEQ multiplex PCR. This table holds 45,000 to 65,000 clones, around 93% found once. The source material was peripheral blood, sampled after pregnancy. The receptors come from a female donor in good health, enrolled as a control in a pregnancy study. CDR3s include the opening cysteine and the closing phenylalanine or tryptophan. Fields, in order: D gene, J gene, V gene, CDR3 protein. A D gene is named only where the DNA matches it firmly.

-	TRBJ2-7	TRBV10-3	CAIGDTGNPSYEQYF
-	TRBJ2-5	TRBV30	CAWSVTFTQETQYF
TRBD1	TRBJ1-2	TRBV10-3	CAISHQGANYGYTF
-	TRBJ2-6	TRBV19	CASTGGEAGANVLTF
-	TRBJ2-1	TRBV7-9	CASSPWTVNEQFF
-	TRBJ1-5	TRBV5-4	CASSREPNEPQHF
TRBD2	TRBJ2-2	TRBV7-9	CASSLGTSRTLNTGELFF
TRBD1	TRBJ1-1	TRBV28	CASSPGQGRDTEAFF
-	TRBJ2-1	TRBV7-6	CASSFSNNEQFF
-	TRBJ2-2	TRBV5-1	CASGPGIRNTGELFF
TRBD2	TRBJ2-3	TRBV5-6	CASSDPTDPGLAEDTQYF
TRBD1	TRBJ2-1	TRBV19	CASSIWPGGTGGNEQFF
-	TRBJ2-3	TRBV5-6	CASSFGLGSTDTQYF
-	TRBJ1-2	TRBV6-5	CASIGGRISGYTF
TRBD2	TRBJ2-1	TRBV29-1	CSVEGGWNEQFF
-	TRBJ1-5	TRBV2	CARNSKCNQPQHF
TRBD1	TRBJ2-1	TRBV5-5	CASTPTPPGQGSYEQFF
TRBD1	TRBJ2-2	TRBV10-3	CAISESRTGDAGELFF
-	TRBJ1-5	TRBV18	CASSRGLGGNQPQHF
-	TRBJ1-2	TRBV4-1	CASSRGEGNYGYTF
-	TRBJ2-3	TRBV6-1	CASSEKSGKDF
-	TRBJ1-1	TRBV7-9	CASRQVGNTEAFF
TRBD1	TRBJ1-2	TRBV7-2	CASSSGTGVGYTF
TRBD2	TRBJ2-1	TRBV19	CASSRLAGGANEQFF
-	TRBJ2-1	TRBV28	CASKGGDYNEQFF
TRBD1	TRBJ1-3	TRBV5-1	CASSLLQGAAGNTIYF
-	TRBJ2-3	TRBV9	CASSVATTGSDTQYF
-	TRBJ1-2	TRBV6-1	CASSEGSWGRDSPGYTF
-	TRBJ1-3	TRBV11-2	CASSLGWGGGNTIYF
-	TRBJ2-1	TRBV7-9	CASSQATRRKFF
TRBD1	TRBJ1-2	TRBV7-8	CASSLVGQGEVGYTF
TRBD2	TRBJ2-1	TRBV6-1	CASSGQAGGLDNEQFF
-	TRBJ2-7	TRBV6-6	CASSYSGRNEQYF
-	TRBJ1-2	TRBV5-1	CASSPSFGQTQNYGYTF
-	TRBJ1-2	TRBV19	CASSITEFYGYTF
TRBD1	TRBJ2-7	TRBV28	CASSGAGQGSDEQYF
-	TRBJ2-5	TRBV7-9	CASSSEATQYF
TRBD2	TRBJ2-7	TRBV5-6	CASSLAGEGSSYEQYF
TRBD1	TRBJ1-1	TRBV7-9	CASETDRGSTEAFF
-	TRBJ1-3	TRBV5-1	CASSLAGSGNTIYF
TRBD1	TRBJ2-7	TRBV5-5	CASSFPGQGSYEQYF
-	TRBJ1-2	TRBV5-5	CASSFSFYRDPGVGYTF
-	TRBJ1-4	TRBV19	CASRQFNEKLFF
-	TRBJ1-1	TRBV4-3	CASSQDSQVNTEAFF
TRBD2	TRBJ2-5	TRBV7-3	CASSLNPPAEAGGLETQYF
TRBD1	TRBJ2-3	TRBV5-1	CASSLRGTATDTQYF